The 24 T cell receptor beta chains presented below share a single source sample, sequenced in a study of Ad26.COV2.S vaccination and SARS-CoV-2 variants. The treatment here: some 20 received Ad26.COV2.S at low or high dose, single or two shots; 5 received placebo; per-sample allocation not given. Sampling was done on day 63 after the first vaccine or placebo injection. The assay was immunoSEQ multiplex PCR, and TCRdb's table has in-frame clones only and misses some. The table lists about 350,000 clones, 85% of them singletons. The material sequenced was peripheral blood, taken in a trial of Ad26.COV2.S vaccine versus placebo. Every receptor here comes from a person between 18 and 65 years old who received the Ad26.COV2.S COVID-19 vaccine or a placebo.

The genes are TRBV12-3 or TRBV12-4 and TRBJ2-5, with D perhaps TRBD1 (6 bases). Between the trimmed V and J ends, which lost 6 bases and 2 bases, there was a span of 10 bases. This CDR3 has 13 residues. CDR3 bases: TGTGCCAGCAGAAACAGGGTACAAGAGACCCAGTACTTC. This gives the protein CASRNRVQETQYF.

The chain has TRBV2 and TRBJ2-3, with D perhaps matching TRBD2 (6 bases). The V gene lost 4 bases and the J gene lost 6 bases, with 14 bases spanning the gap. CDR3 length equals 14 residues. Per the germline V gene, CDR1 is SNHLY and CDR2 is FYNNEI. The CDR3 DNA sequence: TGTGCCAGCAGTGTTCGGGGGAGTCCTGATACGCAGTATTTT. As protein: CASSVRGSPDTQYF.

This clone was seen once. The CDR3 sequence: CASSQVWGNTEAFF. DNA of the CDR3: TGCGCCAGCAGCCAAGTATGGGGGAACACTGAAGCTTTCTTT. This chain uses TRBV4-1 with TRBJ1-1; D not resolved. V was clipped by 1 base and J by 1 base, with 7 bases between them. Per germline, CDR1 MGHRA and CDR2 YSYEKL. This CDR3 has 14 amino acids.

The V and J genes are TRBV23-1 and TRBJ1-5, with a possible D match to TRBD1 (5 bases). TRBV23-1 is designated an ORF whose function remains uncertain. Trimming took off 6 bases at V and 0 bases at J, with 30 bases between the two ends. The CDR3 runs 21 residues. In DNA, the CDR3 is TGCGCCAGCAGCCCCTCACCATTTTGTGGAACAGGAGATGTTAGCAATCAGCCCCAGCATTTT. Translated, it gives CASSPSPFCGTGDVSNQPQHF.

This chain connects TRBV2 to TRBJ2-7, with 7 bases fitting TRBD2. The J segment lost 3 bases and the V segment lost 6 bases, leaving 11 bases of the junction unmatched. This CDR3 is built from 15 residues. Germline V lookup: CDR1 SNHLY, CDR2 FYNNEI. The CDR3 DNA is TGTGCCAGCAGCCAGTTGGGGGGGAGAAGCTACGAGCAGTACTTC. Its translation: CASSQLGGRSYEQYF.

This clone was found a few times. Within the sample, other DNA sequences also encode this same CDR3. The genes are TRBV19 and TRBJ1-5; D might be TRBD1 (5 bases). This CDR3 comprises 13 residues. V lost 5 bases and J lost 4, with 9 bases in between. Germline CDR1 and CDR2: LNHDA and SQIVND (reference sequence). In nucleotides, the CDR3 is TGTGCCAGTAGTCGAGACAGAAATCAGCCCCAGCATTTT. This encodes CASSRDRNQPQHF.

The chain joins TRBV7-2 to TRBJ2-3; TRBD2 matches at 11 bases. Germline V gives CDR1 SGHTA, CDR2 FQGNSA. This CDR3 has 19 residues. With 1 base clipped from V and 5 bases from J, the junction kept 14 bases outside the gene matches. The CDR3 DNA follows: TGTGCCAGCAGCTTAGGTTTACTAGCGGGAGCGGTGTTTAGAGATACGCAGTATTTT. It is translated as CASSLGLLAGAVFRDTQYF.

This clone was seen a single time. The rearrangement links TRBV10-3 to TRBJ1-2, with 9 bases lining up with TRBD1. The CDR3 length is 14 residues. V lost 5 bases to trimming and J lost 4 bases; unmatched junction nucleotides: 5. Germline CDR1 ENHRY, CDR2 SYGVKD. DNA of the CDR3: TGTGCCATCAGTCGGGACAGGGATGTCTATGGCTACACCTTC. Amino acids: CAISRDRDVYGYTF.

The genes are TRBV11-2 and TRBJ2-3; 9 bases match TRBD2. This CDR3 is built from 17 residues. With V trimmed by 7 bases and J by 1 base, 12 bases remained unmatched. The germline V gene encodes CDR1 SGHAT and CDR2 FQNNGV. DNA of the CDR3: TGTGCCAGCACCCTGAGGGCTAGCGGGGACCGCACAGATACGCAGTATTTT. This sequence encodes CASTLRASGDRTDTQYF.

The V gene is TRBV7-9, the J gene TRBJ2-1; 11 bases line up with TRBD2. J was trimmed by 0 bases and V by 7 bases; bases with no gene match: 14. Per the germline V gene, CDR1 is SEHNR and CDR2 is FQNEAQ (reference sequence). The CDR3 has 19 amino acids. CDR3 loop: CASIPLGPGLADSYNEQFF. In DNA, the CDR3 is TGTGCCAGCATCCCTTTAGGTCCGGGACTAGCGGACTCCTACAATGAGCAGTTCTTC.

The CDR3 is CASTRPGTGTETQYF. CDR3 sequence (DNA): TGTGCCAGCACCCGACCCGGGACAGGGACAGAGACCCAGTACTTC. The chain employs TRBV6-5 and TRBJ2-5; TRBD1 matches 9 bases. Germline V lookup: CDR1 MNHEY, CDR2 SVGAGI. V gave up 7 bases and J gave up 4 bases; unmatched junction bases: 10. This CDR3 is built from 15 residues.

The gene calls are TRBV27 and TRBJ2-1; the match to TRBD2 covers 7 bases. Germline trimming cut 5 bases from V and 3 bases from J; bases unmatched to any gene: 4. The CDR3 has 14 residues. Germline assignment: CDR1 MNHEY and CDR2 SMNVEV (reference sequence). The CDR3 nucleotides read TGTGCCAGCAGTAGGGCTAGCGGCTACAATGAGCAGTTCTTC. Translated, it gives CASSRASGYNEQFF.

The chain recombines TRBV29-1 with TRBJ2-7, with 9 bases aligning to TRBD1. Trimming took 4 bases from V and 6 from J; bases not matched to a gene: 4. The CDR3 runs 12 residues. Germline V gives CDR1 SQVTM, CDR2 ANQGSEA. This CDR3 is CSVGGQGVEQYF. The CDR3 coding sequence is TGCAGCGTTGGGGGACAGGGTGTCGAGCAGTACTTC.

In DNA form, the CDR3 reads TGTGCCAGCAGTGAAGGGACAGGGATATACGAGCAGTACTTC. It is translated as CASSEGTGIYEQYF. V gene TRBV25-1 combines with J gene TRBJ2-7; 9 bases align to TRBD1. The germline V gene encodes CDR1 MGHDK and CDR2 SYGVNS. This CDR3 is built from 14 residues. With V trimmed by 2 bases and J by 4 bases, 3 bases remained unmatched.

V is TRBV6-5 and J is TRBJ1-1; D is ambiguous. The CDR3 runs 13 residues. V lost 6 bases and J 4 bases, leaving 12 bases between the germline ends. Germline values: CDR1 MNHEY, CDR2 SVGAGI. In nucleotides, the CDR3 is TGTGCCAGCAGCCGGGCCGTGGGCACTGAAGCTTTCTTT. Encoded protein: CASSRAVGTEAFF.

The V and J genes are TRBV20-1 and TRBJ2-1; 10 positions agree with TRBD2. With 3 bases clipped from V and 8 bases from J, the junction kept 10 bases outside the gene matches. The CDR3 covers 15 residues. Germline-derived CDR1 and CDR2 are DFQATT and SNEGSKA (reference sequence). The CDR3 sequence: CSASNQREGPDEQFF. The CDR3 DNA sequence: TGCAGTGCTAGTAATCAGCGGGAGGGCCCAGATGAGCAGTTCTTC.

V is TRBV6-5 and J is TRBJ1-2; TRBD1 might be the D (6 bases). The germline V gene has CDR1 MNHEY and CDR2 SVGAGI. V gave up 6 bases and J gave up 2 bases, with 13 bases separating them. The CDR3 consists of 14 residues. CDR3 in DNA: TGTGCCAGCAGGGGGGGACACTCGAACTATGGCTACACCTTC. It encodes CASRGGHSNYGYTF.

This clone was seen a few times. CDR3 sequence reads: CASAYSGNTIYF. CDR3 DNA sequence: TGTGCCAGCGCCTACTCTGGAAACACCATATATTTT. The gene calls are TRBV2 and TRBJ1-3; D call uncertain. This CDR3 contains 12 residues. V was pared by 8 bases and J by 0 bases, with 5 bases between. Germline V gives CDR1 SNHLY, CDR2 FYNNEI.

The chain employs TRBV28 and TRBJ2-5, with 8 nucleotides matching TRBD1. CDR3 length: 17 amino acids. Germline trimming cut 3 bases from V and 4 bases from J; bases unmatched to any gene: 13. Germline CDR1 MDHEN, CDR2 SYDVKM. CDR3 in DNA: TGTGCCAGCAGTTTGCCCTCTTTGTCAGGGGGCGTAGAGACCCAGTACTTC. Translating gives CASSLPSLSGGVETQYF. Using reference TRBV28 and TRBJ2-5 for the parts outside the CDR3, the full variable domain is DVKVTQSSRYLVKRTGEKVFLECVQDMDHENMFWYRQDPGLGLRLIYFSYDVKMKEKGDIPEGYSVSREKKERFSLILESASTNQTSMYLCASSLPSLSGGVETQYFGPGTRLLVL.

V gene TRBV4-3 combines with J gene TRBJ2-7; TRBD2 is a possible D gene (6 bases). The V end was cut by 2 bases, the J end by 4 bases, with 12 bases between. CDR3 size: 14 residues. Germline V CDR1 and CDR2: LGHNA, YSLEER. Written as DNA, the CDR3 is TGCGCCAGCAGCCAATACGGGACTCCTTACGAGCAGTACTTC. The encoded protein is CASSQYGTPYEQYF.

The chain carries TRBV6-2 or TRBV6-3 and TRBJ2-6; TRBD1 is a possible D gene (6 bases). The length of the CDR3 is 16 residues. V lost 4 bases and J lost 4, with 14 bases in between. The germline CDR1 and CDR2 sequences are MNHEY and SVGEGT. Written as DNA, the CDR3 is TGTGCCAGCAGTTTTACCTACAGGGTCGGGGCCAACGTCCTGACTTTC. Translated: CASSFTYRVGANVLTF.

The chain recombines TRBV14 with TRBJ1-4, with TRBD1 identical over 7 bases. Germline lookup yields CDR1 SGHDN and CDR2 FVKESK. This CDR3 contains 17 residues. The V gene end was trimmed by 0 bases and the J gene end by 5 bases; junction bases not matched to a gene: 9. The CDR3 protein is CASSQESWQGVNEKLFF. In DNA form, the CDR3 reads TGTGCCAGCAGCCAAGAATCGTGGCAGGGGGTCAATGAAAAACTGTTTTTT.

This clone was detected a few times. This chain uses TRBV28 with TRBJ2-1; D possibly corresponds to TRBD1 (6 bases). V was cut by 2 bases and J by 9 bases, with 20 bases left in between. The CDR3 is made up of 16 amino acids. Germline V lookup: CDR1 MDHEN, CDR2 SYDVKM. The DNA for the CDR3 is TGTGCCAGCAGTTTAGAGGGGGAGCCAATATTGAGTGAGCAGTTCTTC. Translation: CASSLEGEPILSEQFF.

The CDR3 DNA is TGTGCCAGTAGTACACAGGCCTACAATGAGCAGTTCTTC. Its protein is CASSTQAYNEQFF. The genes are TRBV19 and TRBJ2-1; possibly TRBD1 for D (5 bases). CDR1 is LNHDA, CDR2 SQIVND, per germline (reference sequence). The V and J ends lost 4 bases and 2 bases respectively, with 6 bases between them. The CDR3 loop spans 13 amino acids. Full variable domain (rest looked up from reference TRBV19 and TRBJ2-1): DGGITQSPKYLFRKEGQNVTLSCEQNLNHDAMYWYRQDPGQGLRLIYYSQIVNDFQKGDIAEGYSVSREKKESFPLTVTSAQKNPTAFYLCASSTQAYNEQFFGPGTRLTVL.